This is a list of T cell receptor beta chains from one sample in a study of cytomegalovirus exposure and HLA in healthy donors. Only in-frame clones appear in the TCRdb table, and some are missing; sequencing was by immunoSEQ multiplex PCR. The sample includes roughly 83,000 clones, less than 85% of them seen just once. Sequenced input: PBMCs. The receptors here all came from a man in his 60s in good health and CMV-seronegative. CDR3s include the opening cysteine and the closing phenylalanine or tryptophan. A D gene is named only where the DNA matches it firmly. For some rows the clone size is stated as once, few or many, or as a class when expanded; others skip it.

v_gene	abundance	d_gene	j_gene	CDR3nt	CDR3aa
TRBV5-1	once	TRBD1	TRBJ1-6	TGCGCCAGCAGCCCGGGACAGATATATTCACCCCTCCACTTT	CASSPGQIYSPLHF
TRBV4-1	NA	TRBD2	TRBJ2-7	TGCGCCAGCAGCCAATCCTTTAGCGGGGGGGGCTACGAGCAGTACTTC	CASSQSFSGGGYEQYF
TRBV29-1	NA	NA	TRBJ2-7	TGCAGCGTTGTCCGAGAGGTTGGCTACGAGCAGTACTTC	CSVVREVGYEQYF
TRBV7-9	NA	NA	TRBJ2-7	TGTTCCAGCAGCCCCATGTACGAGCAGTACTTC	CSSSPMYEQYF
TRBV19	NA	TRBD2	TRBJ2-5	TGTGCCAGTAGTATAGGACTAGCGGGGGTACAAGAGACCCAGTACTTC	CASSIGLAGVQETQYF
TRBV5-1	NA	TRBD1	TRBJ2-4	TGCGCCAGCAGCTCCGCCGGGACAGGGGCGGGGAACATTCAGTACTTC	CASSSAGTGAGNIQYF
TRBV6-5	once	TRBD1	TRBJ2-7	TGTGCCAGCAGGCCGGCAGGGGGCAGCTACGAGCAGTACTTC	CASRPAGGSYEQYF
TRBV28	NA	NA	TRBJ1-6	TGTGCCAGCAGGCGGACAGCAGGGCGAAATTCACCCCTCCACTTT	CASRRTAGRNSPLHF
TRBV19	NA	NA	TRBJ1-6	TGTGCCAGTAGTATTCTCCCCGGGAATAATTCACCCCTCCACTTT	CASSILPGNNSPLHF
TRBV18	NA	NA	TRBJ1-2	TGTGCCAGCTCACCCTCCCAGTTAGCGCCGGGCTACACCTTC	CASSPSQLAPGYTF
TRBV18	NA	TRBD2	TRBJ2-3	TGTGCCAGCTCACCGTACGGGGGGGATACGCAGTATTTT	CASSPYGGDTQYF
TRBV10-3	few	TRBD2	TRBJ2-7	TGTGCCATCAGTGGGCTCGGGGCGGGGGGTGGCGCGTGGGAGCAGTACTTC	CAISGLGAGGGAWEQYF
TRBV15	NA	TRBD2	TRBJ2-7	TGTGCCACCAGCGCAATAAGCGGGGGGGCCACCGAGCAGTACTTC	CATSAISGGATEQYF
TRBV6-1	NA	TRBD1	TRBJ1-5	TGTGCCAGCAGCGGAAGTGGGACAGGCGATCAGCCCCAGCATTTT	CASSGSGTGDQPQHF
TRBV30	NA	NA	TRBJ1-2	TGTGCCTGGAGTACAGCAACTAACTATGGCTACACCTTC	CAWSTATNYGYTF
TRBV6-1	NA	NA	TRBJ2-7	TGTGCCAGCATCGGGTCATCTCTCTACGAGCAGTACTTC	CASIGSSLYEQYF
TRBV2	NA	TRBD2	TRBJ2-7	TGTGCCAGCAGTGTAATAGCGGGGGGTTACGAGCAGTACTTC	CASSVIAGGYEQYF
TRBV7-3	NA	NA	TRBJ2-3	TGTGCCAGCAGCTCCCGGGGGATCATCGGCACAGATACGCAGTATTTT	CASSSRGIIGTDTQYF
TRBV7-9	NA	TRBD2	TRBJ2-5	TGTGCCAGCAGCTTGGGACTAGCAGGGGAGACCCAGTACTTC	CASSLGLAGETQYF
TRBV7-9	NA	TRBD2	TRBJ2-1	TGTGCCAGCAGGGAGACTAGCTATGAGCAGTTCTTC	CASRETSYEQFF
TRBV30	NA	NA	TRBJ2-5	TGTGCCTGGGACTTTCAAGAGACCCAGTACTTC	CAWDFQETQYF
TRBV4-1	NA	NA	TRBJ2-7	TGCGCCAGCAGCCAGGGGGACACCGCCTACGAGCAGTACTTC	CASSQGDTAYEQYF
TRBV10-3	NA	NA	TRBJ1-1	TGTGCCATCAGTGAAGCCAGGGGAGGGACTGAAGCTTTCTTT	CAISEARGGTEAFF
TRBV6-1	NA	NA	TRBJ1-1	TGTGCCAGTGTGTGGGGGCCCGACCACACTGAAGCTTTCTTT	CASVWGPDHTEAFF
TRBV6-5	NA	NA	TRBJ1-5	TGTGCCAGCAGTTACGGCCCCCCAGCCCAGCATTTT	CASSYGPPAQHF
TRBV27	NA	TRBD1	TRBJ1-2	TGTGCCAGCAGTCCCACAACAGGGGCTAACTATGGCTACACCTTC	CASSPTTGANYGYTF
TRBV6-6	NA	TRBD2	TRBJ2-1	TGTGCCAGCAGAGAGAGGGAGGGAGCCAATGAGCAGTTCTTC	CASREREGANEQFF
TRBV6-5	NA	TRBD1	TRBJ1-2	TGTGCCAGCAGGCGACAGGGGGGGGAAAACTATGGCTACACCTTC	CASRRQGGENYGYTF
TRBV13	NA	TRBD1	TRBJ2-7	TGTGCCAGCAGCTTAGGCCAGGGGGCGTACGAGCAGTACTTC	CASSLGQGAYEQYF
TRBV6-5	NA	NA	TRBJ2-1	TGTGCCAGCAGTAAACACGGGGGGCCCTACAATGAGCAGTTCTTC	CASSKHGGPYNEQFF
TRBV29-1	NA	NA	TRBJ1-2	TGCAGCGTGGAAAGCGGCTACACCTTC	CSVESGYTF
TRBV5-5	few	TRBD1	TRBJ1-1	TGTGCCAGCAGCTCGACAGGGATGAACACTGAAGCTTTCTTT	CASSSTGMNTEAFF
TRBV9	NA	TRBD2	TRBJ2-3	TGTGCCAGTGGGCCGGGAGGAGTTTTGCAGTATTTT	CASGPGGVLQYF
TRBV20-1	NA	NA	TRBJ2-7	TGCAGTGCTAGATCCGCCTACGAGCAGTACTTC	CSARSAYEQYF
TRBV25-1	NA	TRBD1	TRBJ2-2	TGTGCCAGCAGTCGACAGGGTCGCGGGGAGCTGTTTTTT	CASSRQGRGELFF